This T cell receptor (beta chain) was profiled in a study of blood T cell repertoires in COVID-19. Generated by immunoSEQ multiplex PCR, the TCRdb table keeps only in-frame clones and is missing some. Here the sample spans under 300,000 clones, 80% to 85% being singletons. This clone has a handful of counts. Germline V gives CDR1 SGDLS, CDR2 YYNGEE. This CDR3 has 15 residues. V was trimmed by 1 base and J by 5 bases, leaving 12 bases between them. Allocation to cohorts depended on clinical history reported by the participants. The sequenced sample consisted of PBMCs or T cells enriched from blood (not recorded which). The receptor comes from a man in his fifties who had recovered from COVID-19. The chain links TRBV9 to TRBJ2-2; possibly TRBD2 for D (6 bases). Written as DNA, the CDR3 is TGTGCCAGCAGCGTATGGAGGGGTCCGACCGGGGAGCTGTTTTTT. Translated: CASSVWRGPTGELFF.